This T cell receptor (beta chain) was sequenced during a study of PD-1 blockade in mismatch repair-deficient tumors. Trimming stripped 4 bases from V and 0 bases from J, with 13 bases between. CDR1 and CDR2 (germline): SGHDN, FVKESK. The CDR3 is made up of 16 amino acids. All patients were mismatch repair deficient, assessed by either PCR or immunohistochemistry. TCRs were sequenced from three patients responding to pembrolizumab. Method: immunoSEQ multiplex PCR; TCRdb's copy keeps in-frame clones and lacks some. The table includes some 110,000 clones, roughly 80% detected once. The receptor comes from an adult with mismatch repair-deficient cancer. This specimen consisted of peripheral blood, obtained about 60 weeks after starting pembrolizumab. The V gene is TRBV14, the J gene TRBJ2-1, with D possibly matching TRBD2 (6 bases). Here the CDR3 DNA reads TGTGCCAGCAGCCCTTCGGCGGGAAGCTCCTACAATGAGCAGTTCTTC. It is translated as CASSPSAGSSYNEQFF.